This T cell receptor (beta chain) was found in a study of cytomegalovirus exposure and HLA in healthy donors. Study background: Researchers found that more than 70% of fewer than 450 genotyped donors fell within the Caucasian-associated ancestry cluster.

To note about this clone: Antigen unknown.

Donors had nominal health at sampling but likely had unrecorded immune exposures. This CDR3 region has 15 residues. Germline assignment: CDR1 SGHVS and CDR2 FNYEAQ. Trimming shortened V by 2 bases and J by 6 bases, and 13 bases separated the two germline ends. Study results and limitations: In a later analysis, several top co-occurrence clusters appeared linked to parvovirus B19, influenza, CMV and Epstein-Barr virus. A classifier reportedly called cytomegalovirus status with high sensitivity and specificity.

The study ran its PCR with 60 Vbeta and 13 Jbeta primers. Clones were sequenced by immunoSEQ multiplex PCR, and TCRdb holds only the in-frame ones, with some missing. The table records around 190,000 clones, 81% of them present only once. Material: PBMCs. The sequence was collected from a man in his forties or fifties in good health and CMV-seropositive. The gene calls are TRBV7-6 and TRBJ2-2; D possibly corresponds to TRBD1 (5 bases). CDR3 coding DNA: TGTGCCAGCAGCTTATCTCTCCAGGGCCCCGGGGAGCTGTTTTTT. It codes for CASSLSLQGPGELFF.